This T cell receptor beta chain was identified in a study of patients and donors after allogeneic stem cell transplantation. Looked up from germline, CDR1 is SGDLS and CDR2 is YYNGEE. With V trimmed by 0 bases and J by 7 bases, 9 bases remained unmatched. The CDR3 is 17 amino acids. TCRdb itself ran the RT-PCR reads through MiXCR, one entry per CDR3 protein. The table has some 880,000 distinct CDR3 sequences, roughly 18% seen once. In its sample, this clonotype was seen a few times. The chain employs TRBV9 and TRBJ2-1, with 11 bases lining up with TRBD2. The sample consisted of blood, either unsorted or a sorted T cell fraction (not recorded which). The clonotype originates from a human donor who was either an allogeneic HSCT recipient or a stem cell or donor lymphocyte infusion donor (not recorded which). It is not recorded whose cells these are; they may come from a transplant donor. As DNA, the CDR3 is TGTGCCAGCAGCGTAGCTTACAGGACTAGCGGGTCGAATGAGCAGTTCTTC. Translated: CASSVAYRTSGSNEQFF.